Shown below are 12 T cell receptor beta chains from a single sample sequenced in a study of Ad26.COV2.S vaccination and SARS-CoV-2 variants. This sample's treatment: about 20 received Ad26.COV2.S at low or high dose, single or two shots; five or six received placebo; per-sample allocation not given. Vaccine and placebo recipients were sampled on day 63 after the first injection. This table comes from immunoSEQ multiplex PCR, and its TCRdb copy is limited to in-frame clones, with some not included. The table records 430,000 or so clones, around nine tenths of them present only once. This material consisted of peripheral blood, taken in a trial of Ad26.COV2.S vaccine versus placebo. The receptors shown here come from a person aged 18-65 years who received the Ad26.COV2.S COVID-19 vaccine or a placebo.

This clone was detected only a few times. This chain links TRBV6-2 or TRBV6-3 with TRBJ1-5; D is unclear. This CDR3 contains 14 residues. V shed 6 bases and J shed 1 base, with 10 bases lying between them. Germline loops: CDR1 MNHEY, CDR2 SVGEGT. Written as DNA, the CDR3 is TGTGCCAGCAGCTTACTATGGAGCAATCAGCCCCAGCATTTT. It specifies CASSLLWSNQPQHF.

This clone was counted once. The J gene is TRBJ2-7, the V gene TRBV10-3; 7 nucleotides line up with TRBD2. Germline V CDR1 and CDR2: ENHRY, SYGVKD. After removal of 8 bases from V and 0 bases from J, the junction contained 1 base not matched to a gene. The CDR3 consists of 12 residues. CDR3 nucleotides: TGTGCCATCGGACTAGTCTCCTACGAGCAGTACTTC. It encodes CAIGLVSYEQYF.

The rearrangement links TRBV19 to TRBJ1-2, with 7 bases lining up with TRBD1. The junction had 6 bases not matched to a gene; V was cut back by 7 bases and J by 1 base. In germline, CDR1 is LNHDA, CDR2 SQIVND (reference sequence). The CDR3 extends over 14 amino acids. DNA of the CDR3: TGTGCCAGTAAGGATACAGGGGTTAACTATGGCTACACCTTC. Protein sequence: CASKDTGVNYGYTF. The full variable domain, its missing parts supplied by reference TRBV19 and TRBJ1-2, is DGGITQSPKYLFRKEGQNVTLSCEQNLNHDAMYWYRQDPGQGLRLIYYSQIVNDFQKGDIAEGYSVSREKKESFPLTVTSAQKNPTAFYLCASKDTGVNYGYTFGSGTRLTVV.

This clone turned up a few times. The chain couples TRBV24-1 to TRBJ2-7; D gene uncertain. This CDR3 comprises 11 residues. The ends were cut back, 0 bases at V and 6 bases at J, with 2 bases in the middle. The germline V gene encodes CDR1 KGHDR and CDR2 SFDVKD. CDR3 sequence reads: CATSDLVEQYF. The CDR3, as DNA: TGTGCCACCAGTGATTTGGTCGAGCAGTACTTC.

The chain is built from TRBV11-2 and TRBJ2-1; D is undetermined. This CDR3 contains 16 residues. The germline gives CDR1 SGHAT, CDR2 FQNNGV. Trimming removed 1 base from V and 4 bases from J, with 14 bases in between. The DNA of the CDR3 is TGTGCCAGCAGCTTAGGAGGAACGACTGGTTACAATGAGCAGTTCTTC. It yields the protein CASSLGGTTGYNEQFF.

The chain combines TRBV5-1 with TRBJ2-3; TRBD2 matches at 11 bases. V lost 4 bases and J lost 7; bases outside the gene matches: 8. The germline V gene encodes CDR1 SGHRS and CDR2 YFSETQ. The CDR3 has 15 amino acids. For the CDR3, the DNA is TGCGCCAGCAGCCGTACTAGCGGGAGCTTGTATACGCAGTATTTT. Residues: CASSRTSGSLYTQYF.

The chain has TRBV7-2 and TRBJ2-1; 10 nucleotides agree with TRBD2. J gave up 10 bases and V 0 bases, and 12 bases lay outside the gene matches. The CDR3 totals 17 residues. The germline V gene has CDR1 SGHTA and CDR2 FQGNSA. The chain's CDR3 is CASSLASGLAPPHEQFF. CDR3 nucleotides: TGTGCCAGCAGCTTAGCGTCGGGACTAGCGCCACCCCACGAGCAGTTCTTC.

The chain combines TRBV7-2 with TRBJ2-7; 10 bases agree with TRBD1. The CDR3 sequence is 14 residues long. J gave up 8 bases and V 5 bases, and 9 bases lay outside the gene matches. Germline V lookup: CDR1 SGHTA, CDR2 FQGNSA. The CDR3 here is CASSPPGTGEKQYF. As DNA, the CDR3 is TGTGCCAGCAGCCCGCCCGGGACAGGGGAAAAGCAGTACTTC.

The CDR3 region has the DNA TGCGCCAGCAGCCAGGACAGGGGCCCCTCCTACGAGCAGTACTTC. Translation: CASSQDRGPSYEQYF. The chain is built from TRBV5-1 and TRBJ2-7; 9 bases line up with TRBD1. Trimming at V came to 4 bases and at J to 0 bases, leaving 5 bases not matched to a gene. The germline CDR1 and CDR2 sequences are SGHRS and YFSETQ. This CDR3 spans 15 amino acids.

This chain joins TRBV29-1 and TRBJ2-3, with D possibly matching TRBD2 (5 bases). V gave up 4 bases and J gave up 2 bases, with 10 bases separating them. Germline CDR1 reads SQVTM; CDR2 reads ANQGSEA. The CDR3 has 13 residues. CDR3 protein: CSVGTLLTDTQYF. The CDR3 coding sequence is TGCAGCGTTGGGACTCTTCTCACAGATACGCAGTATTTT.

The V gene is TRBV28, the J gene TRBJ1-2; D possibly corresponds to TRBD1 (5 bases). V was shortened by 7 bases and J by 1 base, with 13 bases between the two germline ends. This CDR3 has 14 residues. Germline lookup yields CDR1 MDHEN and CDR2 SYDVKM. CDR3 sequence (DNA): TGTGCCAGCAAGAGGGACCTTAATAACTATGGCTACACCTTC. Translating gives CASKRDLNNYGYTF.

The J gene is TRBJ2-7, the V gene TRBV19; 14 bases are shared with TRBD2. The V and J ends lost 5 bases and 0 bases, in that order; junction bases with no gene match: 3. The CDR3 loop spans 16 amino acids. Per germline, CDR1 LNHDA and CDR2 SQIVND (reference sequence). The CDR3 sequence: CASSFGTSGGSYEQYF. The CDR3 coding sequence is TGTGCCAGTAGTTTTGGGACTAGCGGGGGCTCCTACGAGCAGTACTTC.